The clone carrying this TCR beta chain was observed at least ten times. Its antigen is undetermined. Trimming cost V 5 bases and J 8 bases, with 16 bases left between them. This CDR3 is built from 14 residues. CDR1 SGHTA and CDR2 FQGNSA come from the germline V gene. This record comes from a study of T cells after yellow fever vaccination. Study-wide points: The booster response re-showed most primary clones: about 96% CD4, over 80% CD8. It was a small share of clonotypes that appeared in both CD4 and CD8 compartments.

5'RACE template switching added a universal primer site and UMIs to TCR cDNA. TCRdb ran MiXCR on the 5' RACE reads and lists one entry per CDR3 protein. The table lists 300,000 to 400,000 distinct CDR3 sequences, around 8.1% of them singletons. This rearrangement joins TRBV7-2 to TRBJ1-3; D not certain. The material was PBMCs, obtained approximately 47 days after the first yellow fever vaccination. This receptor was obtained from a man between 18 and 29 years old who received the YFV17D yellow fever vaccine. The CDR3 spells CASSPGPLADTIYF. For the CDR3, the DNA is TGTGCCAGCAGCCCCGGGCCTTTAGCGGACACCATATATTTT.